This TCR beta chain was captured in a study of T cell responses to AZD1222 COVID-19 vaccine. About this clone: The antigen is not known.

V was pared by 5 bases and J by 7 bases, with 5 bases of the junction left unmatched. The CDR3 has 14 amino acids. The germline V gene encodes CDR1 MNHEY and CDR2 SMNVEV (reference sequence). This table comes from immunoSEQ multiplex PCR, and its TCRdb copy is limited to in-frame clones, with some not included. The sample yields 35,000 to 45,000 clones, over 60% seen once. Overall study results and limits: The sample set comprised mostly white British donors with more females, and clonal diversity was possibly underestimated.

The chain recombines TRBV27 with TRBJ1-4; TRBD1 aligns across 9 bases. The sample here was peripheral blood, taken on day 0 of AZD1222 vaccination. The TCR sequence derives from an adult in good health. CDR3 sequence: CASSDDRGGEKLFF. The CDR3 region has the DNA TGTGCCAGCAGTGACGACAGGGGGGGTGAAAAACTGTTTTTT.